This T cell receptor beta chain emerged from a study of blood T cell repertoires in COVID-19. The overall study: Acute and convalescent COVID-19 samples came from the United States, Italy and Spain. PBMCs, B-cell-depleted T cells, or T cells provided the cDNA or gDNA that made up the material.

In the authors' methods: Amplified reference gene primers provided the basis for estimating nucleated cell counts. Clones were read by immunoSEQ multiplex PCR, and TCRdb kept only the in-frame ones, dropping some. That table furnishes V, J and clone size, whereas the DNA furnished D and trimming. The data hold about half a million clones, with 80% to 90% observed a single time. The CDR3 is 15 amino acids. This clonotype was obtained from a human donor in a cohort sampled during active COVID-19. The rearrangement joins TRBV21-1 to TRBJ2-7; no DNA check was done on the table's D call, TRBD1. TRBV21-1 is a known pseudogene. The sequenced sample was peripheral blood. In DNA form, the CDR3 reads TGTGCCAGCAGCGATGGGGACAGGGGAGAGGGCGAGCAGTACTTC. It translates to CASSDGDRGEGEQYF.